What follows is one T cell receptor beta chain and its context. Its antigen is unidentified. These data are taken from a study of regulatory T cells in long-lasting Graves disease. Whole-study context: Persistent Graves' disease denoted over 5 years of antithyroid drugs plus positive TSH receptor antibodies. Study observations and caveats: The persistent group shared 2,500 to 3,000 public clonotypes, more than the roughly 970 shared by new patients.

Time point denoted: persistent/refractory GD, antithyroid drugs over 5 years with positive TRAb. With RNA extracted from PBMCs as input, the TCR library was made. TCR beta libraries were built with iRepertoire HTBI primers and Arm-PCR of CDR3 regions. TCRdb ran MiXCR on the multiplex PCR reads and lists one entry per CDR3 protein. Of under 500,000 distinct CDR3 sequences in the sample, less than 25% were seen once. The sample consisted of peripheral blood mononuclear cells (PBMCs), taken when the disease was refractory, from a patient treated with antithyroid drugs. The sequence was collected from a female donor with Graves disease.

The DNA for the CDR3 is TGCAGGGTGAAGGGGGGAGGGCAGGTAGATACGCAGTATTTT. It codes for CRVKGGGQVDTQYF. This sequence joins TRBV20-1 and TRBJ2-3; tentatively, D is TRBD2 (7 bases). This CDR3 spans 14 amino acids. Germline-derived CDR1 and CDR2 are DFQATT and SNEGSKA (reference sequence).